One and the same sample provided the 24 T cell receptor beta chains below, sequenced in a study of blood T cells in healthy people across ages. Then a second PCR, running about 6 to 11 cycles, was carried out with a sample-barcoded 5' primer and a J-beta primer mix. Via MiXCR, TCRdb re-called the 5' RACE reads, giving one row per CDR3 protein. The profile covers about 1.1 million distinct CDR3 sequences, with about two fifths appearing a single time and about an eighth taken by the ten largest. Specimen: blood. All receptors derive from a man younger than 35 in good health.

In this sample, this clonotype turned up a few times. The V call is TRBV25-1, the J call TRBJ1-1; TRBD1 might be the D (5 bases). This CDR3 has 12 residues. V was cut by 2 bases and J by 11 bases, with 12 bases left in between. The germline V gene encodes CDR1 MGHDK and CDR2 SYGVNS. The CDR3 bases are TGTGCCAGCAGTGAAGGGACCCTGGCCGCTTTCTTT. Translating it yields CASSEGTLAAFF.

The V and J genes are TRBV6-5 and TRBJ2-5; 7 nucleotides align to TRBD2. V lost 2 bases, J lost 4 bases, and 10 bases stayed unmatched. The CDR3 sequence is 16 residues long. Germline values: CDR1 MNHEY, CDR2 SVGAGI. DNA for the CDR3: TGTGCCAGCAGTTACGGTCAAGCGGGGTTTGCAGAGACCCAGTACTTC. It codes for CASSYGQAGFAETQYF.

Turning to this clonotype: Germline is not matched at one junction end, which may reflect a read error. V gene TRBV6-2 or TRBV6-3 combines with J gene TRBJ2-4, with 8 nucleotides matching TRBD1. The length of the CDR3 is 13 residues. Per the germline V gene, CDR1 is MNHEY and CDR2 is SVGEGT. CDR3: CACSRGQENIQYF. Written as DNA, the CDR3 is TGTGCCTGCAGTCGGGGACAGGAAAACATTCAGTACTTC.

This chain's CDR3 is CASRSLGAVFTDTQYF. Here the CDR3 DNA reads TGTGCCAGCAGGTCCCTCGGGGCCGTCTTCACAGATACGCAGTATTTT. The chain recombines TRBV12-3 or TRBV12-4 with TRBJ2-3, with D perhaps matching TRBD1 or TRBD2 (5 bases each). This CDR3 spans 16 amino acids. V dropped 6 bases and J dropped 2 bases, with 18 bases sitting between them.

This clonotype was recorded a few times. The V and J genes are TRBV7-9 and TRBJ2-3; TRBD2 is a possible D gene (5 bases). The CDR3 has 16 residues. The germline gives CDR1 SEHNR, CDR2 FQNEAQ (reference sequence). V lost 2 bases to trimming and J lost 3 bases, with 15 bases between them. CDR3 sequence (DNA): TGTGCCAGCAGCTTAATGATCGGGGTGTCTACAGATACGCAGTATTTT. It encodes CASSLMIGVSTDTQYF.

Here the CDR3 DNA reads TGTGCCAGCAGTGTAACAGGGACAGTCATTGGCTACACCTTC. Protein product: CASSVTGTVIGYTF. The chain employs TRBV2 and TRBJ1-2; 7 bases line up with TRBD1. The V and J ends lost 4 bases and 7 bases, in that order; junction bases with no gene match: 9. The CDR3 has 14 amino acids. Germline values: CDR1 SNHLY, CDR2 FYNNEI.

This clonotype occurred a few times. The chain recombines TRBV20-1 with TRBJ1-5; D might be TRBD1 (6 bases). CDR3 size: 13 residues. Trimming shortened V by 3 bases and J by 4 bases, and 10 bases separated the two germline ends. Germline lookup yields CDR1 DFQATT and CDR2 SNEGSKA (reference sequence). This chain's CDR3 is CSARTGWNQPQHF. In nucleotides, the CDR3 is TGCAGTGCTAGGACAGGCTGGAATCAGCCCCAGCATTTT.

The V gene is TRBV6-5, the J gene TRBJ2-7; TRBD1 matches at 8 bases. From germline, CDR1 is MNHEY and CDR2 SVGAGI. The CDR3 covers 14 residues. J lost 0 bases, V lost 4 bases, and 2 bases had no gene match. CDR3 coding DNA: TGTGCCAGCAGTTCGGACAGGGACTCCTACGAGCAGTACTTC. This sequence encodes CASSSDRDSYEQYF.

This clonotype was seen more than once but under ten times. This chain joins TRBV7-2 and TRBJ2-1, with D possibly being TRBD1 (5 bases). The CDR3 is 15 amino acids. Germline CDR1 reads SGHTA; CDR2 reads FQGNSA. The V end lost 6 bases, the J end lost 4 bases, and 16 bases lay between the germline ends. The CDR3 sequence: CASSKTDARYNEQFF. CDR3 bases: TGTGCCAGCAGTAAGACAGACGCGAGGTACAATGAGCAGTTCTTC.

As for this clonotype: This is likely a read error, given that the CDR3 carries no conserved phenylalanine or tryptophan at its end. The chain joins TRBV20-1 to TRBJ2-3, with 16 positions matching TRBD2. The CDR3 consists of 17 residues. CDR1 and CDR2 (germline): DFQATT, SNEGSKA (reference sequence). With V trimmed by 6 bases and J by 7 bases, 13 bases remained unmatched. The CDR3 loop reads CSARAGTSGGAVNTQYY. DNA of the CDR3: TGCAGTGCCAGGGCCGGGACTAGCGGGGGGGCCGTAAATACGCAGTATTAT.

This chain joins TRBV20-1 and TRBJ1-1; weak D call: TRBD1 (5 bases). Between the trimmed V and J ends, which lost 4 bases and 4 bases, there was a span of 16 bases. Germline V gene lookup returns CDR1 DFQATT and CDR2 SNEGSKA (reference sequence). CDR3 size: 14 residues. The CDR3: CSATRDFKGTEAFF. DNA of the CDR3: TGCAGTGCTACCCGGGACTTCAAGGGCACTGAAGCTTTCTTT.

J is TRBJ2-6 and V is TRBV6-2 or TRBV6-3, with D maybe TRBD1 (5 bases). This CDR3 has 17 amino acids. V lost 5 bases to trimming and J lost 0 bases, with 14 bases between them. Germline V gene lookup returns CDR1 MNHEY and CDR2 SVGEGT. CDR3 loop: CASSPLPGPSGANVLTF. The CDR3 nucleotides are TGTGCCAGCAGTCCTCTCCCAGGGCCCTCTGGGGCCAACGTCCTGACTTTC.

The J gene is TRBJ1-5, the V gene TRBV18; D possibly corresponds to TRBD1 (5 bases). The CDR3 has 16 residues. The germline V gene has CDR1 KGHSH and CDR2 LQKENI. Trimming left V 1 base short and J 2 bases short, with 12 bases between. This CDR3 reads CASSPRAGGGNQPQHF. In DNA, the CDR3 is TGTGCCAGCTCACCACGGGCCGGGGGTGGCAATCAGCCCCAGCATTTT.

This clonotype was observed a handful of times. The rearrangement joins TRBV10-3 to TRBJ2-7, with 8 bases fitting TRBD1. The CDR3 spans 16 residues. With V trimmed by 2 bases and J by 2 bases, 8 bases remained unmatched. Germline CDR1 is ENHRY and CDR2 is SYGVKD. The CDR3 DNA is TGTGCCATCAGTGAGGTTCCCGGGACAGGACCCTACGAGCAGTACTTC. Protein sequence: CAISEVPGTGPYEQYF.

This clonotype was observed a few times. Germline is not matched at one junction end, which may reflect a read error. The CDR3 coding sequence is TGTGCCGCCAGCGGGACTAGAGAACCGACGAACAATGAGCAGTTCTTC. It specifies CAASGTREPTNNEQFF. V and J are TRBV24-1 and TRBJ2-1, with 8 bases lining up with TRBD2. This CDR3 is built from 16 residues. Germline-derived CDR1 and CDR2 are KGHDR and SFDVKD.

The V gene is TRBV19, the J gene TRBJ2-6, with TRBD1 matching over 8 bases. The germline CDR1 and CDR2 sequences are LNHDA and SQIVND (reference sequence). The trim removed 7 bases at V and 0 bases at J, leaving 5 bases unmatched. The CDR3 length is 16 residues. The CDR3 DNA reads as TGTGCCAGTACGGGACAGGTCAACTCTGGGGCCAACGTCCTGACTTTC. Its protein product is CASTGQVNSGANVLTF.

This clonotype was seen a few times. V gene TRBV20-1 combines with J gene TRBJ1-1; D gene ambiguous. Germline loops: CDR1 DFQATT, CDR2 SNEGSKA (reference sequence). V lost 1 base and J lost 0, with 3 bases in between. The CDR3 extends over 12 amino acids. The CDR3: CSARVMNTEAFF. CDR3 DNA sequence: TGCAGTGCTAGAGTTATGAACACTGAAGCTTTCTTT.

The chain combines TRBV12-3 or TRBV12-4 with TRBJ2-4, with D perhaps matching TRBD2 (5 bases). V shed 6 bases and J shed 0 bases, with 9 bases lying between them. The CDR3 runs to 14 residues. CDR3 sequence reads: CASSRDIAKNIQYF. Here the CDR3 DNA reads TGTGCCAGCAGCCGGGATATAGCCAAAAACATTCAGTACTTC.

This chain connects TRBV6-5 to TRBJ1-2; D is possibly TRBD1 (5 bases). This CDR3 is 15 amino acids long. CDR1 and CDR2 from the germline V gene are MNHEY and SVGAGI. Trimming removed 4 bases from V and 4 bases from J, with 16 bases in between. CDR3 DNA: TGTGCCAGCAGTTCTGGGGGATGGGAGCGCTATGGCTACACCTTC. Translating gives CASSSGGWERYGYTF.

This chain uses TRBV21-1 with TRBJ1-1. TRBV21-1 is assigned pseudogene status. This CDR3 has 12 residues. The CDR3 loop reads CTSSKLGRKPFF. CDR3 nucleotides: TGTACCAGCAGCAAATTGGGCAGGAAGCCTTTCTTT.

V gene TRBV29-1 combines with J gene TRBJ1-1; 9 bases are shared with TRBD1. Germline V CDR1 and CDR2: SQVTM, ANQGSEA. CDR3 size: 13 residues. V trimming: 6 bases; J trimming: 3 bases; junction bases outside the gene matches: 5. CDR3 nucleotides: TGCAGCGTCGGGACAGGGCGGGACACTGAAGCTTTCTTT. It encodes CSVGTGRDTEAFF.

This sequence joins TRBV28 and TRBJ1-5; tentative D call: TRBD1 (5 bases). CDR1 MDHEN and CDR2 SYDVKM come from the germline V gene. Trimming pared 4 bases from V and 2 bases from J, leaving 24 bases between. The CDR3 is 19 amino acids. CDR3 nucleotide sequence: TGTGCCAGCAGTTCTTATAGGTCTAGGGCAGGGACGGGCAATCAGCCCCAGCATTTT. Amino acids: CASSSYRSRAGTGNQPQHF.

Details on this clonotype: One junction end does not reproduce the germline sequence, and a read error may be involved. The V call is TRBV12-3 or TRBV12-4, the J call TRBJ1-5, with 9 bases aligning to TRBD1. CDR3 length: 15 residues. The DNA of the CDR3 is TGTGCCGGCAGTACGACAGGGGGTGGGGATCAGCCCCAGCATTTT. Its translation is CAGSTTGGGDQPQHF.

The chain employs TRBV6-1 and TRBJ1-5; D is possibly TRBD1 (5 bases). With 1 base removed from V and 9 bases from J, the gap between germline ends came to 7 bases. The CDR3 totals 12 residues. CDR1 and CDR2 from the germline V gene are MNHNS and SASEGT. The CDR3 region is CASSEVGGPQHF. Written as DNA, the CDR3 is TGTGCCAGCAGTGAAGTCGGGGGGCCCCAGCATTTT.